This TCR beta chain came from a study of OX40 agonist ivuxolimab in advanced cancers. Study-wide context: Patients with prior anti-PD-1, anti-PD-L1 or anti-CTLA-4 therapy were eligible; 40% to 45% had some.

On this clone: Its cognate antigen is unknown.

Study conclusions and caveats: Not determined was the antigen specificity of the expanded peripheral T cells. Clonal expansion was seen in CD4+ and CD8+ blood T cells by week 6 at 0.1 to 3.0 mg/kg.

This CDR3 has 16 residues. V was clipped by 6 bases and J by 2 bases; unmatched bases: 5. Germline V gene lookup returns CDR1 LGHNT and CDR2 FRNRAP. The data were produced by immunoSEQ multiplex PCR, yet TCRdb's version contains in-frame clones alone and is incomplete. Of tens of thousands of clones listed, roughly 90% are singletons. The chain combines TRBV12-5 with TRBJ2-1; 12 bases agree with TRBD2. The sequence was collected from an adult with an advanced solid tumor such as melanoma, head and neck, liver or kidney cancer. The sample consisted of CD4+ or CD8+ T cells sorted from blood, taken in a trial of the OX40 agonist ivuxolimab. CDR3 protein: CASGPSSGGAYNEQFF. The CDR3 nucleotides read TGTGCTAGTGGGCCTTCTAGCGGGGGGGCCTACAATGAGCAGTTCTTC.